The 20 T cell receptor beta chains listed next were all sequenced from one sample in a study of blood T cell repertoires in COVID-19. Sequencing used immunoSEQ multiplex PCR; TCRdb keeps in-frame clones, though not all of them. The sample holds about 80,000 clones; approximately 76% are singletons and the top ten take 16%. Sequencing was carried out using peripheral blood. Every receptor here comes from a man in his 70s with active or convalescent COVID-19.

The chain is built from TRBV3-1 (or the pseudogene TRBV3-2) and TRBJ2-2; D is possibly TRBD2 (6 bases). Trimming took off 11 bases at V and 7 bases at J, with 14 bases between the two ends. The CDR3 sequence is 12 residues long. From germline, CDR1 is LGHDT and CDR2 YNNKEL (reference sequence). The CDR3 protein is CAGPTSNGELFF. CDR3 DNA: TGTGCCGGCCCAACTAGCAACGGGGAGCTGTTTTTT.

This chain joins TRBV3-1 (or the pseudogene TRBV3-2) and TRBJ2-3; 7 nucleotides align to TRBD1. The CDR3 has 14 residues. The V and J ends lost 7 bases and 3 bases, in that order; junction bases with no gene match: 7. The germline V gene has CDR1 LGHDT and CDR2 YNNKEL (reference sequence). CDR3 residues: CASTRSGGTDTQYF. CDR3 nucleotide sequence: TGTGCCAGCACCCGATCAGGGGGAACAGATACGCAGTATTTT.

V is TRBV5-1 and J is TRBJ2-7; D is undetermined. Germline V lookup: CDR1 SGHRS, CDR2 YFSETQ. The CDR3 has 13 residues. Trimming left V 0 bases short and J 3 bases short, with 7 bases between. This CDR3 is CASSLENNYEQYF. In DNA, the CDR3 is TGCGCCAGCAGCTTGGAGAACAACTACGAGCAGTACTTC.

CDR3 residues: CASSFGQGRNTIYF. In DNA, the CDR3 is TGCGCCAGCAGCTTCGGACAGGGGAGAAACACCATATATTTT. V gene TRBV5-1 combines with J gene TRBJ1-3, with 9 bases that match TRBD1. Germline V gene sequence: CDR1 SGHRS, CDR2 YFSETQ. With 2 bases clipped from V and 5 bases from J, the junction kept 2 bases outside the gene matches. This CDR3 spans 14 amino acids.

This rearrangement joins TRBV18 to TRBJ2-1; weak D call: TRBD2 (5 bases). Germline CDR1 reads KGHSH; CDR2 reads LQKENI. Trimming took 3 bases from V and 6 from J, leaving 12 bases between them. The CDR3 length is 14 residues. The CDR3 nucleotides are TGTGCCAGCTCACCTGGACTGAGTGTCAATGAGCAGTTCTTC. Residues: CASSPGLSVNEQFF.

The rearrangement joins TRBV6-4 to TRBJ1-1; 10 bases align to TRBD1. After removal of 7 bases from V and 7 bases from J, the junction contained 9 bases not matched to a gene. Germline CDR1 reads MRHNA; CDR2 reads SNTAGT. The CDR3 length is 14 residues. The CDR3 DNA follows: TGTGCCAGCACCCAGACAGGGGGCCGGGGTGAAGCTTTCTTT. Encoded protein: CASTQTGGRGEAFF.

V gene TRBV21-1 combines with J gene TRBJ2-2; TRBD1 was called by the table and not checked on the DNA. TRBV21-1 is designated a pseudogene. The CDR3 has 17 amino acids. CDR3 nucleotides: TGTGCCAGCAGCAAAGTTAGGACAGGGGGCGCGGACGGGGAGCTGTTTTTT. Translating gives CASSKVRTGGADGELFF.

The J gene is TRBJ2-7, the V gene TRBV11-3; 9 positions agree with TRBD2. Trimming cost V 3 bases and J 3 bases; bases outside gene matches: 3. Germline values: CDR1 SGHNT, CDR2 YENEEA. This CDR3 region has 14 residues. The CDR3, as DNA: TGTGCCAGCAGCTTGACTAGCGGAAACTACGAGCAGTACTTC. Translation: CASSLTSGNYEQYF.

This rearrangement joins TRBV30 to TRBJ2-1; TRBD2 aligns across 8 bases. Per the germline V gene, CDR1 is GTSNPN and CDR2 is SVGIG (reference sequence). The CDR3 has 14 amino acids. V lost 3 bases and J lost 7; bases outside the gene matches: 8. The CDR3, as DNA: TGTGCCTGGAGCGGGGGGGGGCGTTTTAATGAGCAGTTCTTC. Translating it yields CAWSGGGRFNEQFF. Variable domain in full (rest from reference TRBV30 and TRBJ2-1): SQTIHQWPATLVQPVGSPLSLECTVEGTSNPNLYWYRQAAGRGLQLLFYSVGIGQISSEVPQNLSASRPQDRQFILSSKKLLLSDSGFYLCAWSGGGRFNEQFFGPGTRLTVL.

The chain links TRBV15 to TRBJ1-5, with D perhaps matching TRBD1 (6 bases). The CDR3 is 14 amino acids. Trimming stripped 3 bases from V and 10 bases from J, with 16 bases between. Germline values: CDR1 LNHNV, CDR2 YYDKDF (reference sequence). The CDR3 sequence: CATSSGQGLDPQHF. The CDR3 DNA follows: TGTGCCACCAGCAGTGGTCAGGGGTTAGACCCCCAGCATTTT.

The CDR3 nucleotides are TGTGCCAGCAGGGCGCGGGGGTTAAATTTTGGCGAGCAGTACTTC. Its translation: CASRARGLNFGEQYF. This rearrangement joins TRBV6-5 to TRBJ2-7; TRBD2 matches 7 bases. Trimming removed 6 bases from V and 6 bases from J; junction bases left unmatched: 14. The CDR3 runs to 15 residues. The germline gives CDR1 MNHEY, CDR2 SVGAGI.

The chain has TRBV5-4 and TRBJ2-7, with 10 nucleotides matching TRBD1. The CDR3 runs to 13 residues. The germline V gene encodes CDR1 SGHNT and CDR2 YYREEE (reference sequence). Unmatched junction bases numbered 4, after V lost 4 bases and J lost 6 bases. CDR3 coding DNA: TGTGCCAGCAGCCCCGGGACAGGGGTCGAGCAGTACTTC. This encodes CASSPGTGVEQYF.

J is TRBJ1-2 and V is TRBV6-1; no reliable D call. The V end lost 2 bases, the J end lost 9 bases, and 13 bases lay between the germline ends. CDR3 length: 13 amino acids. CDR1 is MNHNS, CDR2 SASEGT, per germline. This chain's CDR3 is CASSESAERSYTF. The CDR3 nucleotides read TGTGCCAGCAGTGAATCCGCGGAGAGGAGCTACACCTTC.

This clone appeared once. Relative to the germline gene, one junction end is altered; a read error may explain this. The chain combines TRBV11-2 with TRBJ1-4; unclear D gene. Germline assignment: CDR1 SGHAT and CDR2 FQNNGV. The CDR3 consists of 15 residues. The DNA of the CDR3 is TGTGCCAGCAGCTTAGGGAACGGAGGAAGTGAAGAACTGTTTTTT. It translates to CASSLGNGGSEELFF.

The V call is TRBV5-1, the J call TRBJ2-3, with D unresolved. Trimming left V 5 bases short and J 4 bases short, with 20 bases between. CDR1 is SGHRS and CDR2 is YFSETQ in the germline V gene. This CDR3 is built from 16 residues. CDR3: CASRVGPSSPPDTQYF. The CDR3 DNA reads TGCGCCAGCAGGGTTGGGCCTTCGAGTCCACCAGATACGCAGTATTTT.

In nucleotides, the CDR3 is TGTGCCAGCAGAAGGAGGGTTGAAGCTTTCTTT. It yields the protein CASRRRVEAFF. The chain is built from TRBV6-5 and TRBJ1-1, with D unresolved. Germline V gene sequence: CDR1 MNHEY, CDR2 SVGAGI. CDR3 size: 11 residues. V was cut by 6 bases and J by 7 bases, with 9 bases left in between.

This chain links TRBV20-1 with TRBJ1-2; 8 bases are a match to TRBD1. V lost 6 bases, J lost 6 bases, and 3 bases stayed unmatched. CDR3 length: 11 amino acids. From germline, CDR1 is DFQATT and CDR2 SNEGSKA (reference sequence). CDR3 coding DNA: TGCAGTGCCTGGACAGGGCATGGCTACACCTTC. It specifies CSAWTGHGYTF.

This clone has just a few counts. The chain is built from TRBV5-1 and TRBJ2-5, with 8 bases fitting TRBD2. The germline V gene encodes CDR1 SGHRS and CDR2 YFSETQ. This CDR3 has 14 residues. After removal of 4 bases from V and 5 bases from J, the junction contained 7 bases not matched to a gene. The CDR3 sequence: CASSVSGGGETQYF. CDR3 in DNA: TGCGCCAGCAGCGTGAGCGGGGGAGGGGAGACCCAGTACTTC. Using reference TRBV5-1 and TRBJ2-5 for the parts outside the CDR3, the full variable domain is KAGVTQTPRYLIKTRGQQVTLSCSPISGHRSVSWYQQTPGQGLQFLFEYFSETQRNKGNFPGRFSGRQFSNSRSEMNVSTLELGDSALYLCASSVSGGGETQYFGPGTRLLVL.

The chain uses TRBV12-3 or TRBV12-4 and TRBJ1-3, with D uncertain. The CDR3 extends over 13 amino acids. V was clipped by 3 bases and J by 4 bases, with 7 bases between them. This CDR3 reads CASSFPTGNTIYF. The CDR3 bases are TGTGCCAGCAGTTTCCCGACAGGAAACACCATATATTTT.

The V and J genes are TRBV4-1 and TRBJ1-1, with a weak D call TRBD1 (5 bases). The CDR3 covers 19 residues. The V and J ends lost 2 bases and 1 base respectively, with 23 bases between them. Germline CDR1 and CDR2: MGHRA and YSYEKL. CDR3 sequence: CASSQRSPRVQGGNTEAFF. CDR3 nucleotides: TGCGCCAGCAGCCAAAGGTCCCCCAGGGTCCAGGGAGGGAACACTGAAGCTTTCTTT.